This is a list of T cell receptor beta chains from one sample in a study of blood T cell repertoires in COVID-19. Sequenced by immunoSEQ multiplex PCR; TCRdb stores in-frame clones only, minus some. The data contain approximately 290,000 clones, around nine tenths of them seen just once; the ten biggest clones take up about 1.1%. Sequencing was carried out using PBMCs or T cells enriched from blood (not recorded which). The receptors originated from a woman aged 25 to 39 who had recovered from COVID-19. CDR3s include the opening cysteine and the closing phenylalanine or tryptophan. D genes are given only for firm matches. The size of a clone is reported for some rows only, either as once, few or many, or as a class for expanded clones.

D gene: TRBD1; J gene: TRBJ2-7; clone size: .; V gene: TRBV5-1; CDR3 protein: CASSFSTGNDEQYF; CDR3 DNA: TGCGCCAGCAGCTTTTCGACAGGGAATGACGAGCAGTACTTC
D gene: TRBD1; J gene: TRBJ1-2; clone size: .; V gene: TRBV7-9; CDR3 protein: CASSWDRGRGTF; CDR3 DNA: TGTGCCAGCAGCTGGGACAGGGGGCGCGGGACCTTC
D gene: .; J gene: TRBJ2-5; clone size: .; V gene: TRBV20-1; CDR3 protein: CSASTGETQYF; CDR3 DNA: TGCAGTGCTAGTACCGGTGAGACCCAGTACTTC
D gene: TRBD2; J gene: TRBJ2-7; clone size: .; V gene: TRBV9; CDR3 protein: CASSSGSPYEQYF; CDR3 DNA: TGTGCCAGCAGTAGCGGGAGCCCCTACGAGCAGTACTTC
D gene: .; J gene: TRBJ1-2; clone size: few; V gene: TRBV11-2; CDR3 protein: CASSLSGTSNYGYTF; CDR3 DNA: TGTGCCAGCAGCTTAAGCGGAACAAGTAACTATGGCTACACCTTC
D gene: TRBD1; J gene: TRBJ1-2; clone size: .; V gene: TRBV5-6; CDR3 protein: CASSRGQGLVANYGYTF; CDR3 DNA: TGTGCCAGCAGCAGGGGACAGGGGCTGGTGGCTAACTATGGCTACACCTTC
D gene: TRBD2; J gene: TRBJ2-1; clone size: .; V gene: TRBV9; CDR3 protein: CASSGSGRVDNEQFF; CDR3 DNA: TGTGCCAGCAGCGGAAGCGGGAGGGTCGACAATGAGCAGTTCTTC
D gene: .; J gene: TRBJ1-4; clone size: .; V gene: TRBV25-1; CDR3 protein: CASSGTRGGNEKLFF; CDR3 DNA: TGTGCCAGCAGTGGTACGCGGGGAGGGAATGAAAAACTGTTTTTT
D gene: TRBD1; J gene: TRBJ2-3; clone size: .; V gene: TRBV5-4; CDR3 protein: CASSRQGNYRDTDTQYF; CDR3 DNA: TGTGCCAGCTCGCGACAGGGGAACTATAGAGACACAGATACGCAGTATTTT
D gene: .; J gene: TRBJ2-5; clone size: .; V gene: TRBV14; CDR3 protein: CASSLAGIQYF; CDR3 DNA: TGTGCCAGCAGCCTCGCAGGGATACAGTACTTC
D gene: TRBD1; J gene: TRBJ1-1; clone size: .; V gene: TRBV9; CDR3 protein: CASSVGPGGYTEAFF; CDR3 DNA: TGTGCCAGCAGCGTAGGCCCAGGGGGGTACACTGAAGCTTTCTTT
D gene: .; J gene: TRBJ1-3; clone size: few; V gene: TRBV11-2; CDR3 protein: CASSTHRAIRSGNTIYF; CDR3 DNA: TGTGCCAGCAGCACCCACAGGGCGATCAGGTCTGGAAACACCATATATTTT
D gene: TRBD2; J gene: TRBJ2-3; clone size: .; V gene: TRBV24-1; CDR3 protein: CATSDPGLAGYGTDTQYF; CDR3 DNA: TGTGCCACCAGTGACCCGGGACTAGCGGGTTACGGCACAGATACGCAGTATTTT
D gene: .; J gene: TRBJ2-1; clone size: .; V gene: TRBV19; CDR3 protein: CASSIRRQGLNEQFF; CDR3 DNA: TGTGCCAGTAGTATTCGACGGCAGGGGCTGAATGAGCAGTTCTTC
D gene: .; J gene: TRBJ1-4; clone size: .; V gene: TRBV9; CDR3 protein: CASSPGGHPNEKLFF; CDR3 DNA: TGTGCCAGCAGCCCCGGGGGGCATCCTAATGAAAAACTGTTTTTT
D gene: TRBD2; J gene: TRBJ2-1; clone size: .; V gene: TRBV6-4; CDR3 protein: CASSVTSGRAHEQFF; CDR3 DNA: TGTGCCAGCAGTGTAACTAGCGGGAGGGCCCATGAGCAGTTCTTC